This T cell receptor (beta chain) came from a study of T cell repertoires in cytomegalovirus infection. Background on the study: In the study, CMV epitopes included recently identified HLA-C-restricted and well-studied HLA-B-restricted ones. Signatures in public TCR beta sequences pointed to both CMV infection and matching HLA type. Study results and limitations: CMV-specific TCR beta clonotypes restricted by HLA-C dominated the ex vivo response. Carriers of CMV plus the relevant HLA were identified by cumulative public TCR beta family frequency.

Germline V gives CDR1 SGHVS, CDR2 FNYEAQ. Between the trimmed V and J ends, which lost 1 base and 6 bases, there was a span of 10 bases. This CDR3 comprises 14 residues. This clonotype was recorded a few times. No antigen is known for it. In TCRdb, the reads were re-called with MiXCR into one record per CDR3 protein. This table holds about 700,000 distinct CDR3 sequences, 30% to 40% found once. The sequence was collected from a human donor in good health (CMV status not recorded). Some clones in this sample may be carry-over from other donors' samples. Sequencing was performed on cultured PBMCs, taken from culture after CMV antigen stimulation. The chain combines TRBV7-6 with TRBJ2-1, with D maybe TRBD2 (5 bases). CDR3 region: CASSLVSGTNEQFF. CDR3 in DNA: TGTGCCAGCAGCTTAGTATCGGGAACCAATGAGCAGTTCTTC.